This TCR beta chain was documented in a study of cytomegalovirus exposure and HLA in healthy donors (dated by TCRdb to the late 2010s). With regard to the full study: In an earlier analysis of under 750 of the donors, less than 350 Gb of sequence data and approximately 120 million unique TCR beta sequences from 150 million to 200 million T cells were reported. HLA typing covered class I and class II loci at four-digit resolution. In addition to the first cohort of 500 to 850 subjects, a separate validation cohort of approximately 120 different subjects was used. Roughly 5 DR-DQ haplotypes were handled as single units for association and clustering because linkage in the cohort was strong. Alongside the repertoire data, information on donor age, sex, ethnicity and CMV serostatus was compiled. An earlier analysis of several hundred of the donors used high-throughput TCR beta sequencing to judge whether each TCR beta V gene segment behaved as functional or pseudogenic. Rather than drawing on any new phenotypic data, the later analysis identified candidate immune exposures from TCR beta sequences and the way those sequences occurred across donors. A later analysis re-examined previously published TCR beta repertoires from about 700 donors and added high-resolution HLA genotyping to investigate patterns of TCR occurrence. All discovery cohort repertoires had been generated on a single sequencing platform. The study profiled the T cell repertoires of 500 to 800 subjects by immunosequencing and related them to cytomegalovirus serostatus. Across some 400 genotyped donors of the cohort, an average of approximately 240,000 unique TCR beta nucleotide sequences per donor were sequenced, and roughly a sixth of those sequences were non-productive. To predict cytomegalovirus infection status, the study combined high-throughput TCR immunosequencing, statistical association of individual TCRs with disease status, and machine learning. In a later genetic analysis, genome-wide SNP genotypes for about three fifths of the roughly 670 donors were used, and that subset was treated as a discovery cohort. Around 330 gigabases of sequencing data and around 90 million unique TCR sequences made up an early release that covered over 550 HLA-typed donors. The number of donors typed differed by locus, with 629-630 for A, B, C, DRB1 and DQB1, 522 for DQA1, 600 to 610 for DPA1, and around 460 for DPB1. The study aimed to test whether cataloging public T cell receptors could reveal signatures of past pathogen exposure. Of the 300 to 500 genotyped donors, roughly 76% were placed in the genetic ancestry cluster associated with self-reported Caucasian donors. Summary of the overall study and its limitations: In a later analysis, several top co-occurrence clusters were reported to appear linked to parvovirus B19, influenza, CMV and Epstein-Barr virus. Some IMGT-functional V segments, including TRBV6-2 and TRBV6-3, could not be told apart with the 87-base-pair reads, so those segments were excluded. The cohort was sequenced for TCR beta chains only, and without alpha or paired-chain data the features that could be detected were limited. In vitro tests confirmed that three of the cytomegalovirus-associated TCR beta chains recognize cytomegalovirus antigens. In a later genetic analysis, a missense DCLRE1C variant was associated with V-gene and J-gene trimming of TCR beta chains, and the association was replicated in an independent cohort. It was suggested by the authors that the approach could potentially be generalized to other disease states and immunological phenotypes. Correlated functional status among segregating V segments might be attributable to linkage disequilibrium, but an unknown experimental factor could not be ruled out. Because counts were too low, seventeen rarely observed V segments, including chromosome 9 orphons, were left out of the earlier analysis of several hundred of the donors. In a later genetic analysis, fewer N-insertions in productive TCRs were reported among donors in an Asian-associated ancestry cluster than the approximately 710-donor mean. A later analysis found that most CMV-associated TCR beta chains appeared HLA-restricted, with HLA associations seemingly driven largely by CMV exposure. For the cohort, immune exposure information was limited to CMV serostatus. The classifier was reported to diagnose cytomegalovirus status with high specificity and sensitivity in both the original and validation cohorts. Because HLA typing was missing for some donors at each locus, association tests included only the typed subset. The study listed 150 to 200 TCR beta chains as associated with cytomegalovirus. A later analysis associated 15,000 or so TCR beta sequences with specific HLA alleles at a false discovery rate of 0.05. A further reported finding was that TCR beta sequences accurately predicted the HLA-A and HLA-B alleles for most subjects in the first cohort. Most TCR sequences were observed very rarely across donors, whereas some public TCRs were present in many individuals. Strong co-occurrence of HLA alleles, especially DR and DQ, made assigning TCR associations to individual alleles difficult. Broadly in line with IMGT annotations, most TCR beta V segments showed up in productive rearrangements about 90% or about 30% of the time in an earlier analysis of a few hundred of the donors. Presence/absence analyses assumed roughly uniform sequencing depth across donors, an assumption that may not hold. In a later analysis, the rate of TCR association differed among HLA loci, with DRB1 alleles having the most associated TCRs and HLA-C alleles having the fewest. The sequencing pipeline was judged likely to have produced a cluster of highly shared sequence variants as a technical artifact. Compared with equally common non-associated chains, HLA-associated TCR beta chains in a later analysis were more clonally expanded and had lower generation probabilities.

The cohort consisted of 670 or so healthy bone marrow donors. All cohort members were sampled while nominally healthy, although unrecorded immune exposures were likely present. The donor was CMV seronegative and belonged to the group of over 300 seronegative cohort members. Every donor gave a peripheral blood sample, and the peripheral blood mononuclear cells from that sample were used for TCR beta sequencing. Genomic DNA was extracted from the blood cell samples with the Qiagen DNeasy Blood Extraction Kit. As concerns this clone: Its cognate antigen has yet to be identified.

CDR1 and CDR2, per the germline V gene, are LGHNA and YNFKEQ. Measured from the cysteine to the phenylalanine, the CDR3 is 14 residues long. Only CDR3 DNA remains: 42 bases, in frame from the first base. The germline ends are 9 bases apart after V is trimmed by 1 base and J by 3 bases. To prepare the library, the immunoSEQ multiplex PCR assay was applied. A mixture of 60 forward primers for TCR Vbeta segments and 13 reverse primers for TCR Jbeta segments was used in the multiplex PCR. A multiplex PCR assay on genomic DNA amplified the CDR3 region of rearranged TCR beta genes. The amplified TCR beta libraries were sequenced on the Illumina HiSeq System as 87-base-pair reads. In the original analysis: A later analysis counted about 80 million unique TCR beta chains across the 640 or so repertoires, and around 9.9 million of these chains were shared by at least two donors. Raw reads were error-corrected and collapsed into unique sequences with a nearest-neighbor algorithm that merged closely related sequences to remove PCR and sequencing errors. CDR3 sequences were aligned to IMGT reference sequences to assign V, D and J gene segments. For a sequence to be retained, a match of at least six nucleotides was required to both a V gene segment and a J gene segment. Rearrangements were called productive when the CDR3 lacked stop codons and stayed in frame with V and J; all others were non-productive. Following IMGT convention, CDR3 was defined as the stretch from the second conserved V-encoded cysteine up to the conserved J-encoded phenylalanine. In an earlier analysis of more than 550 of the donors, sequences lacking an unambiguous match to a single V gene segment were excluded. In an earlier analysis of a few hundred of the donors, a V segment was called functional when productive rearrangements were above 56.7%, and segregating when the standard deviation between donors exceeded 5%. To diagnose cytomegalovirus status from the catalog of TCR beta chain sequences, a statistical classification framework was built. In a later analysis, TCR nucleotide sequences were compared against IMGT/GENE-DB human TR gene sequences so that V and J genes could be assigned. Using the TCRdist pipeline, a later analysis assigned CDR3 sequences along with most-parsimonious VDJ recombination scenarios. In a later analysis, each TCR beta chain was defined by its CDR3 amino acid sequence together with its V-gene family, and reads without a unique V-gene family were excluded. A later analysis removed 600 or so highly shared, low-generation-probability nucleotide sequences to deal with suspected cross-contamination and a sequencing artifact. For each public chain, a later analysis derived a clonal expansion index from normalized ranks of inferred template counts within each repertoire. A later analysis computed generation probabilities with a VDJ recombination model fitted to out-of-frame rearrangements, and checked the results against IGoR. Hypergeometric tests were used in a later analysis to score TCR-TCR, TCR-HLA and TCR-CMV co-occurrence, with a repertoire-size bias correction applied to the TCR pairs. In a later analysis, false discovery rates were estimated by permuting HLA or CMV assignments 20 times. A later analysis grouped co-occurring TCRs with DBSCAN, adding TCRdist sequence similarity when clustering within HLA-allele-positive subsets. Co-occurrence clustering excluded repertoires with fewer than 30,000 or more than 120,000 public chains, plus five with anomalous nucleotide sharing. Sourced from immuneACCESS, this table was stored by TCRdb with only in-frame sequences that have V and J called. A share of the clones is absent; for the studies checked, an unresolved V gene accounts for under half, and the remainder has no known explanation. The DNA gave D and trimming, while V, J and clone size come from that table. This sample's listing comprises approximately 70,000 clones. 1.5% to 2% of the sample belongs to the ten largest clones.

The specimen was PBMCs. In this chain, TRBV4-2 is recombined with TRBJ1-1, with the D segment identity uncertain. The clonotype originates from a woman aged 25 to 39 in good health and CMV-seronegative. The bases read TGTGCCAGCAGCCAAGCGGGGATCTACACTGAAGCTTTCTTT. The encoded protein is CASSQAGIYTEAFF.